This entry lists 6 T cell receptor beta chains sequenced from one sample in a study of T cells in Graves' hyperthyroidism and ophthalmopathy. Using RNA transcripts as the source, TCR beta CDR3 regions were amplified. Carried out on the TCR CDR3, a first-round RT-PCR used the HTBI primer set. TCRdb independently ran MiXCR on the multiplex PCR reads; one entry per CDR3 protein. Of some 460,000 distinct CDR3 sequences in the sample, approximately 14% were seen once. Sequenced input: blood. The origin of the receptors is a young woman with Graves' hyperthyroidism.

This clonotype was seen repeatedly, ten times or more. The genes are TRBV3-1 and TRBJ1-6; D is uncertain. The CDR3 spans 17 residues. Trimming took 0 bases from V and 11 from J, leaving 20 bases between them. CDR1 LGHDT and CDR2 YNNKEL come from the germline V gene (reference sequence). The DNA for the CDR3 is TGTGCCAGCAGCCAAGACATCGGTGCCGGAAGCGCTGCACCCCTCCACTTT. It codes for CASSQDIGAGSAAPLHF.

The V gene is TRBV6-6, the J gene TRBJ2-5; D is ambiguous. The germline CDR1 and CDR2 sequences are MNHNY and SVGAGI (reference sequence). V was pared by 2 bases and J by 1 base, with 14 bases between. The CDR3 consists of 16 residues. This chain's CDR3 is CASSYRASAVQETQYF. As DNA, the CDR3 is TGTGCCAGCAGTTACAGGGCCAGCGCGGTCCAAGAGACCCAGTACTTC.

This clonotype was observed at least ten times. J is TRBJ1-1 and V is TRBV2; D gene ambiguous. V lost 8 bases and J 1 base, leaving 20 bases between the germline ends. This CDR3 contains 16 residues. CDR1 and CDR2 (germline): SNHLY, FYNNEI. As DNA, the CDR3 is TGTGCCAGCCCCCCCACAGCTACTTGGGGGAACACTGAAGCTTTCTTT. Translating gives CASPPTATWGNTEAFF.

This clonotype has ten or more counts. CDR3 in amino acids: CSARGWLAGGPREQFF. The DNA for the CDR3 is TGCAGTGCTAGAGGGTGGCTAGCGGGGGGGCCCCGCGAGCAGTTCTTC. The rearrangement joins TRBV20-1 to TRBJ2-1, with TRBD2 matching 12 bases. The germline gives CDR1 DFQATT, CDR2 SNEGSKA (reference sequence). This CDR3 spans 16 amino acids. Unmatched junction bases numbered 11, after V lost 1 base and J lost 10 bases.

The chain combines TRBV9 with TRBJ2-3; D unresolved. The CDR3 consists of 16 residues. Germline lookup yields CDR1 SGDLS and CDR2 YYNGEE. Trimming took 5 bases from V and 2 from J, leaving 18 bases between them. Written as DNA, the CDR3 is TGTGCCAGCAGGTCCGGGTCGCCCTACCTCACAGATACGCAGTATTTT. Amino acids: CASRSGSPYLTDTQYF.

The rearrangement links TRBV2 to TRBJ1-1; 8 nucleotides match TRBD1. The CDR3 has 13 residues. With V trimmed by 6 bases and J by 7 bases, 7 bases remained unmatched. Germline CDR1 and CDR2: SNHLY and FYNNEI. The CDR3 DNA follows: TGTGCCAGCAGCGACTGGACAGGGAATGAAGCTTTCTTT. It specifies CASSDWTGNEAFF.